The clone carrying this T cell receptor beta chain was detected many times. Its antigen remains unidentified. The record originates from a study of T-cell memory formation after mild COVID-19. Study results and caveats: Contracting CD4+ clones were located mainly in CM and EM, and CD8+ clones in EMRA. Clones contracting across day 15 to 85 had a balanced CD4/CD8 profile; later expanding clones leaned CD4+.

TCR alpha and TCR beta cDNA libraries carrying sample barcodes and UMIs came from 5'RACE with constant-segment primers. TCRdb re-analysed the 5' RACE reads in MiXCR, keeping a single row per CDR3 protein. The sample has around 450,000 distinct CDR3 sequences, approximately 24% seen once. Germline V gene sequence: CDR1 SGHTA, CDR2 FQGNSA. There are 13 residues in the CDR3. The V gene lost 6 bases and the J gene lost 6 bases, with 11 bases spanning the gap. The chain uses TRBV7-2 and TRBJ2-2; perhaps TRBD1 as D (5 bases). The sequence came from an adult woman who had mild COVID-19 (a few samples of this study predate the infection). Cell type and time point are not known. Sequencing input: PBMCs or a T cell subset sorted from them (not recorded which). DNA for the CDR3: TGTGCCAGCAGAATGGGGCGGCCCGGGGAGCTGTTTTTT. This codes for CASRMGRPGELFF.